The clone carrying this T cell receptor beta chain has just a few counts. Its antigen remains unidentified. A single record per CDR3 protein comes from TCRdb applying MiXCR to the 5' RACE reads. Of about 52,000 distinct CDR3 sequences listed, 7.4% are singletons. This sample is part of a study of spatial heterogeneity in lung cancer. The wider study: Consistently, beta-chain sequences turned up in larger numbers than alpha-chain sequences did.

V was pared by 2 bases and J by 3 bases, with 7 bases between. Germline CDR1 reads MNHNS; CDR2 reads SASEGT. The CDR3 spans 13 residues. This sample's time point: blood at routine non-recurrence follow-up after resection. Unsorted whole RNA from tumor, nontumor lung or frozen PBMC underwent sequencing. Points from the study as a whole: The study found ubiquitous expanded tumor TCRs in blood more at resection than follow-up.

The sample was PBMCs, taken at follow-up. V and J are TRBV6-1 and TRBJ1-1, with D possibly matching TRBD1 (5 bases). The receptor was isolated from a female donor with early-stage non-small cell lung cancer. The CDR3 DNA sequence: TGTGCCAGCAGTGAAAGAGGGGACACTGAAGCTTTCTTT. Translated: CASSERGDTEAFF.